Given below is one TCR beta chain in context. Its antigen is unknown. Profiling relied on immunoSEQ multiplex PCR, and the TCRdb table lists in-frame clones only, not all of them. This table holds tens of thousands of clones, around 84% found once. The source of the sample is a study of OX40 agonist ivuxolimab in advanced cancers. Study context: Eligibility rules accepted prior anti-PD-1, anti-PD-L1 or anti-CTLA-4 therapy, and around 43% had some. Study-wide results and caveats: Specificity for antigen went undetermined in the expanded peripheral T cells. Dose levels from 0.1 to 3.0 mg/kg saw CD4+ and CD8+ blood T cells expand clonally by week 6.

CDR1 and CDR2 from the germline V gene are LNHDA and SQIVND (reference sequence). V was trimmed by 5 bases and J by 5 bases, leaving 7 bases between them. The CDR3 contains 11 residues. The TCR comes from an adult with an advanced solid tumor such as melanoma, head and neck, liver or kidney cancer. The V and J genes are TRBV19 and TRBJ2-7, with D uncertain. This sample comprised CD4+ or CD8+ T cells sorted from blood, obtained in a trial of the OX40 agonist ivuxolimab. The CDR3 reads CASSVGNEQYF. CDR3 nucleotides: TGTGCCAGTAGTGTGGGCAACGAGCAGTACTTC.